This paragraph reports one T cell receptor beta chain. The antigen it recognizes is unknown. No clone much larger than this one lies a single base away; base qualities are absent. This sample is part of a study of blood T cell repertoires in COVID-19 (TCRdb year 2020). For the wider study: Collaborator samples came from the United States, Italy and Spain and covered acute and convalescent phases of COVID-19. The prospective study material was composed of cDNA or gDNA derived from T cells, B-cell-depleted T cells, or PBMCs. Samples came from the ongoing ImmuneRACE study (first 160 participants) plus 1,254 subjects from 6 global collaborators. Sample metadata almost always included a de-identified subject ID, COVID-19 status, age in years and sex. Where HLA class I and class II types were available, the types were taken from metadata supplied by the sample provider, not from assay-based typing. A freely available public database, intended as a resource for researchers studying the immune response to SARS-CoV-2, is where the repertoires were released. The dataset comprised deeply sampled blood TCRbeta repertoires from subjects exposed to, actively infected with, or recovered from COVID-19. Summary of the overall study and its limitations: The amount of clinical and demographic metadata varied by source and participant and was provided uncurated.

TCRbeta CDR3 regions were amplified from genomic DNA using the immunoSEQ Assay, a bias-controlled multiplex PCR. In the authors' own workflow: Within the assay, amplification of reference gene primers was used to estimate how many nucleated cells each sample contained. To quantify the absolute abundance of each unique TCRbeta CDR3 rearrangement, sequence reads were collapsed and filtered. For each sample, productive Simpson clonality was calculated as the square root of Simpson's diversity index across productive rearrangements. Not all clones reach the TCRdb copy of this immuneACCESS table, which keeps in-frame sequences only. Checked studies attribute under half of the gap to unresolved V genes and leave the rest unexplained. V, J and clone size are those of that table, while D and trimming were read from the DNA. The sample table lists tens of thousands of clones, around 74% of them with a count of one. The ten largest clones add up to 3.9% of the sample.

The V end loses 5 bases and the J end loses 3 bases, and a stretch of 14 bases separates them. CDR1 and CDR2 were assigned from the germline V gene as SGHVS and FQNEAQ. The CDR3 holds 14 amino acids from the cysteine to the phenylalanine. Here the CDR3 DNA is all that survives: 42 bases in frame from base 1. One collaborating source in Seattle enrolled patients while the patients were actively infected and followed the patients over time throughout the course of disease. Whole blood was collected in K2EDTA tubes by collaborating institutions according to the institutions' own protocols. For TCRbeta analysis, collaborator samples were shipped as frozen whole blood, as isolated PBMCs, or as DNA extracted from either sample type.

This sequence originates from a man aged 65 to 79 with COVID-19, enrolled during active disease. The sequence is built from TRBV7-8 and TRBJ2-7; matching of 6 bases hints at TRBD2 as the D gene. The sample comprised peripheral blood. The CDR3 has the sequence CASSAPTGVYEQYF. The bases are TGTGCCAGCAGCGCTCCCACGGGGGTCTACGAGCAGTACTTC.